The 5 T cell receptor beta chains below come from one sample, sequenced in a study of T cell repertoires in cytomegalovirus infection. Their specific antigens are unknown. TCRdb independently ran MiXCR on the reads; one entry per CDR3 protein. In the table there are under 130,000 distinct CDR3 sequences, roughly 40% of which are singletons. Sample: CD8+ T cells from cultured PBMCs, taken from culture after CMV antigen stimulation. All receptors come from a human donor in good health (CMV status not recorded). Some clones in this sample may be carry-over from other donors' samples.

This clonotype was seen repeatedly, ten times or more. J is TRBJ2-3 and V is TRBV7-8, with TRBD2 matching over 14 bases. The CDR3 spans 15 residues. Germline V gene lookup returns CDR1 SGHVS and CDR2 FQNEAQ. After removal of 5 bases from V and 9 bases from J, the junction contained 7 bases not matched to a gene. The CDR3 here is CASSGRTSGGITQYF. The CDR3 DNA reads TGTGCCAGCAGCGGCAGGACTAGCGGGGGGATAACGCAGTATTTT.

This clonotype turned up a few times. The chain is built from TRBV7-9 and TRBJ2-5, with a possible D match to TRBD1 (5 bases). This CDR3 contains 15 residues. In germline, CDR1 is SEHNR, CDR2 FQNEAQ (reference sequence). Trimming took off 5 bases at V and 1 base at J, with 14 bases between the two ends. DNA of the CDR3: TGTGCCAGCAGCCTACCCCAGGGCTCCCAAGAGACCCAGTACTTC. This sequence encodes CASSLPQGSQETQYF.

This clonotype showed up just a few times. This rearrangement joins TRBV11-1 to TRBJ2-3, with D unresolved. There are 12 residues in the CDR3. With 1 base removed from V and 4 bases from J, the gap between germline ends came to 3 bases. Germline V gives CDR1 SGHAT, CDR2 FQDESV (reference sequence). This CDR3 reads CASSLGSDTQYF. In DNA form, the CDR3 reads TGTGCCAGCAGCTTAGGGTCAGATACGCAGTATTTT.

The V and J genes are TRBV11-2 and TRBJ2-3; D may be TRBD1 (5 bases). The V end lost 9 bases, the J end lost 2 bases, and 12 bases lay between the germline ends. CDR1 and CDR2 from the germline V gene are SGHAT and FQNNGV. The CDR3 spans 13 residues. The CDR3 sequence is CASRGRITDTQYF. The CDR3 DNA reads TGTGCCAGTAGGGGTCGGATCACAGATACGCAGTATTTT.

This clonotype was seen only a few times. J is TRBJ2-1 and V is TRBV6-1, with 11 bases lining up with TRBD2. Germline CDR1 reads MNHNS; CDR2 reads SASEGT. J was trimmed by 0 bases and V by 5 bases; bases with no gene match: 6. The CDR3 covers 17 residues. The CDR3 bases are TGTGCCAGCAGTTCCCCTAGCGGGGGGTCCTCCTACAATGAGCAGTTCTTC. Translating gives CASSSPSGGSSYNEQFF.